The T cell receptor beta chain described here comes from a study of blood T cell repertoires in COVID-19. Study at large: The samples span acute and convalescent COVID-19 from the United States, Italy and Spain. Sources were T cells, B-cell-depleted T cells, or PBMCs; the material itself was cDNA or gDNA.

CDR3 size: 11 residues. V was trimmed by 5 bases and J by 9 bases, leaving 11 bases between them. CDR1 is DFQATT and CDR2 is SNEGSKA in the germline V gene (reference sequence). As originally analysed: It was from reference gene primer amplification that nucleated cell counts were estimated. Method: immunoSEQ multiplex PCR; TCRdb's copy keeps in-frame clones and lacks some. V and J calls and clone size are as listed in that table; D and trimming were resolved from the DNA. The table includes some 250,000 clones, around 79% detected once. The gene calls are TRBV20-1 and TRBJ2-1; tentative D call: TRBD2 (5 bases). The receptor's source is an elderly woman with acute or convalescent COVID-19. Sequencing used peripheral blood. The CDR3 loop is CSAPGLSEQFF. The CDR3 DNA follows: TGCAGTGCTCCGGGGTTAAGTGAGCAGTTCTTC.